The TCR beta chain described here comes from a study of T cell responses to AZD1222 COVID-19 vaccine. Germline values: CDR1 KGHSH, CDR2 LQKENI. V lost 3 bases and J 5 bases, leaving 8 bases between the germline ends. The CDR3 has 13 amino acids. A note on this clone: What it binds is unknown.

The study, taken as a whole, reports: Donors, mostly white British, included more females; clonal diversity was possibly underestimated.

Assay: immunoSEQ multiplex PCR; the TCRdb copy retains only in-frame clones and omits some. The repertoire has 100,000 to 150,000 clones, roughly 89% of them found once; the top ten carry over 8.5%. This material consisted of peripheral blood, taken on day 0 of MenACWY control vaccination. The TCR comes from an adult in good health. The chain carries TRBV18 and TRBJ1-5; D is uncertain. The CDR3 nucleotides read TGTGCCAGCTCACCGGGCAGTTATCAGCCCCAGCATTTT. Translating it yields CASSPGSYQPQHF.